These 11 T cell receptor beta chains share one sample of origin, sequenced in a study of control samples from healthy donors and cancer patients. Method: immunoSEQ multiplex PCR; TCRdb's copy keeps in-frame clones and lacks some. The sample records some 150,000 clones, less than 95% being singletons. Sequenced sample: PBMCs. Source of these receptors: a man aged 60 to 75 with colorectal cancer.

The chain is built from TRBV20-1 and TRBJ1-5; no reliable D call. Germline V lookup: CDR1 DFQATT, CDR2 SNEGSKA (reference sequence). The CDR3 loop spans 13 amino acids. V was cut by 3 bases and J by 2 bases, with 8 bases left in between. CDR3 loop: CSASTQRNQPQHF. CDR3 nucleotides: TGCAGTGCTAGTACGCAACGCAATCAGCCCCAGCATTTT.

V gene TRBV19 combines with J gene TRBJ1-1; the D gene is possibly TRBD1 (5 bases). The CDR3 has 13 amino acids. V lost 4 bases and J lost 11, with 17 bases in between. From germline, CDR1 is LNHDA and CDR2 SQIVND (reference sequence). Here the CDR3 DNA reads TGTGCCAGTAGTACCCAGGGACTCCGACGGGCTTTCTTT. This translates into CASSTQGLRRAFF.

V and J are TRBV5-5 and TRBJ2-7, with 7 bases lining up with TRBD1. The CDR3 has 16 residues. Germline CDR1 is SGHKS and CDR2 is YYEKEE (reference sequence). With 3 bases clipped from V and 1 base from J, the junction kept 10 bases outside the gene matches. The CDR3 reads CASSSRQGEISYEQYF. For the CDR3, the DNA is TGTGCCAGCAGCTCGCGACAGGGCGAGATATCCTACGAGCAGTACTTC.

The rearrangement joins TRBV7-6 to TRBJ2-2; D not resolved. The germline V gene encodes CDR1 SGHVS and CDR2 FNYEAQ. Trimming took off 1 base at V and 7 bases at J, with 7 bases between the two ends. The CDR3 runs to 13 residues. CDR3 nucleotides: TGTGCCAGCAGCTTAGGTTCCGGCGGGGAGCTGTTTTTT. It is translated as CASSLGSGGELFF.

As to this clone: The same CDR3 arises from other DNA sequences in this sample as well. The chain links TRBV6-5 to TRBJ1-2; 9 bases agree with TRBD1. CDR1 and CDR2 (germline): MNHEY, SVGAGI. Trimming cost V 6 bases and J 8 bases; bases outside gene matches: 13. There are 15 residues in the CDR3. CDR3 amino acids: CASRLQGAEGGGYTF. The CDR3, as DNA: TGTGCCAGCAGACTACAGGGGGCGGAGGGGGGGGGCTACACCTTC.

This clone was seen more than once but under ten times. The chain uses TRBV10-2 and TRBJ2-3, with D tentatively TRBD2 (6 bases). The length of the CDR3 is 15 residues. CDR1 WSHSY and CDR2 SAAADI come from the germline V gene. V lost 6 bases, J lost 0 bases, and 13 bases lay in between. CDR3 residues: CASREGAGSTDTQYF. Here the CDR3 DNA reads TGCGCCAGCAGGGAAGGGGCGGGGAGCACAGATACGCAGTATTTT.

This clone appeared a single time. This chain joins TRBV7-9 and TRBJ2-5, with D perhaps TRBD1 or TRBD2 (6 bases each). V lost 1 base, J lost 2 bases, and 14 bases lay in between. The CDR3 spans 16 residues. From germline, CDR1 is SEHNR and CDR2 FQNEAQ (reference sequence). CDR3 nucleotides: TGTGCCAGCAGCTTAGGCGCCGGGGGCGAACAAGAGACCCAGTACTTC. Protein product: CASSLGAGGEQETQYF. Drawing the rest from reference TRBV7-9 and TRBJ2-5, the complete variable domain is DTGVSQNPRHKITKRGQNVTFRCDPISEHNRLYWYRQTLGQGPEFLTYFQNEAQLEKSRLLSDRFSAERPKGSFSTLEIQRTEQGDSAMYLCASSLGAGGEQETQYFGPGTRLLVL.

Comments on this clone: At one end the junction does not follow the germline gene, possibly because of a read error. The sample contains more than one DNA sequence encoding this CDR3. The chain couples TRBV18 to TRBJ1-1; D may be TRBD1 (6 bases). Looked up from germline, CDR1 is KGHSH and CDR2 is LQKENI. The CDR3 extends over 13 amino acids. CDR3 sequence reads: CASSPQGNTEAFF. The CDR3 DNA sequence: TGTGCCAGCTCGCCACAGGGGAACACTGAAGCTTTCTTT.

This clone was recorded only once. The J gene is TRBJ1-2, the V gene TRBV4-3; 7 nucleotides agree with TRBD1. V shed 0 bases, J shed 6 bases, and the junction held 10 bases outside the gene matches. Germline loops: CDR1 LGHNA, CDR2 YSLEER. CDR3 length: 16 amino acids. DNA for the CDR3: TGCGCCAGCAGCCAAGATTCAACAGGGGTCGTAGATGGCTACACCTTC. Its protein is CASSQDSTGVVDGYTF.

This sequence joins TRBV7-9 and TRBJ1-2; 11 bases are a match to TRBD1. Germline CDR1 SEHNR, CDR2 FQNEAQ (reference sequence). The CDR3 consists of 16 residues. J gave up 6 bases and V 5 bases, and 11 bases lay outside the gene matches. CDR3 nucleotides: TGTGCCAGCAGCGTAGAACGCGGGACAGGGGGGCATGGCTACACCTTC. As protein: CASSVERGTGGHGYTF.

The V gene is TRBV6-5, the J gene TRBJ1-1; D is unresolved. The V gene lost 4 bases and the J gene lost 1 base, with 16 bases spanning the gap. The CDR3 extends over 16 amino acids. Germline CDR1 reads MNHEY; CDR2 reads SVGAGI. The CDR3 sequence: CASSLQLEWGNTEAFF. CDR3 nucleotide sequence: TGTGCCAGCAGTTTACAACTAGAGTGGGGGAACACTGAAGCTTTCTTT.